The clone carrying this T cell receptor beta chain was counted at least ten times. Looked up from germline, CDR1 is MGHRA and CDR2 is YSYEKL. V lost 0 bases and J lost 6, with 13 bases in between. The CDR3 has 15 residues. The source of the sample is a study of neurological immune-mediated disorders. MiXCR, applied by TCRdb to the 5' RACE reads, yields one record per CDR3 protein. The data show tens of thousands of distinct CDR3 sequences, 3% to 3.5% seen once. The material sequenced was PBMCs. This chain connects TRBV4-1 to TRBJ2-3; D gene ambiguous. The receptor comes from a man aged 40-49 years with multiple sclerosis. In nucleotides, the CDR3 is TGCGCCAGCAGCCAAGATAAGGGTATCGGCGATACGCAGTATTTT. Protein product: CASSQDKGIGDTQYF.